Sequencing of this TCR beta chain was carried out in a study of T cell repertoires in cytomegalovirus infection. Across the whole study: Public TCR beta signatures marked donors with CMV infection and the matching HLA.

The CDR3 extends over 11 amino acids. CDR1 is SNHLY, CDR2 FYNNEI, per germline. With 8 bases removed from V and 4 bases from J, the gap between germline ends came to 7 bases. As regards this clonotype: Its antigen is undetermined.

Each CDR3 protein is one row after TCRdb ran MiXCR on the reads. The data show approximately 590,000 distinct CDR3 sequences, with approximately 40% seen just once and around 50% held by the top ten. Study observations and caveats: Clonotype analysis showed dominance of the ex vivo response by HLA-C-restricted CMV-specific TCR beta clonotypes.

The TCR was taken from a human donor in good health (CMV status not recorded). Some clones in this sample may be carry-over from other donors' samples. V usage is TRBV2 and J usage is TRBJ2-3; no clear D gene. This specimen was cultured PBMCs, taken from culture after CMV antigen stimulation. The CDR3 region is CASLISDTQYF. As DNA, the CDR3 is TGTGCCAGCCTTATATCAGATACGCAGTATTTT. Using reference TRBV2 and TRBJ2-3 for the parts outside the CDR3, the full variable domain is EPEVTQTPSHQVTQMGQEVILRCVPISNHLYFYWYRQILGQKVEFLVSFYNNEISEKSEIFDDQFSVERPDGSNFTLKIRSTKLEDSAMYFCASLISDTQYFGPGTRLTVL.